This T cell receptor (beta chain) was sequenced for a study of shared clonotypes between healthy human individuals. Whole-study findings and limits: For naive CD4 cells, approximately 5% of clonotypes were shared across a handful of donors.

This CDR3 spans 9 amino acids. V was trimmed by 8 bases and J by 8 bases, leaving 6 bases between them. Germline CDR1 MNHEY, CDR2 SVGAGI. Worth noting for this clone: Its antigen is not known.

The study separated CD4+ cells into CD45RA+ naive and CD45RA-negative memory subsets. Authors' analysis steps: Filtering of immunoSEQ junctional sequences could not match full-length read filtering. The table came from immunoSEQ multiplex PCR; TCRdb's copy has only in-frame clones and leaves some out. V and J calls and clone size follow that table, whereas D and trimming were derived from the DNA. The sample has around 700,000 clones; around 72% are singletons. Sample: memory CD4+ T cells sorted from blood. As to subset: CD45RA-negative fraction. V gene TRBV6-5 combines with J gene TRBJ1-2; the D is unclear. The TCR comes from a woman aged 25 to 39 in good health. For the CDR3, the DNA is TGTGCCAGCCAGGACGGCTACACCTTC. Amino acid sequence: CASQDGYTF.